The rows below give T cell receptor beta chains drawn from one sample of a study of CD8+ T cells in alopecia areata. Produced via immunoSEQ multiplex PCR; TCRdb's table is partial and in-frame only. The sample includes some 150,000 clones, about 51% of them seen just once. Source: CD8+ T cells sorted from blood, taken at week 0. The receptors were gathered from a human donor with alopecia areata. The CDR3 runs from the conserved cysteine through the conserved F or W. Fields, in order: clone size, D gene, J gene, V gene, CDR3 DNA, CDR3 protein. A D gene is named only where the DNA matches it firmly. Clone size is shown for a subset of rows, as once, few, many or a class of expanded clone.

>.|.|TRBJ2-7|TRBV13
TGTGCCAGCAGCTACAGGGGACTATACGAGCAGTACTTC
CASSYRGLYEQYF
>few|TRBD1|TRBJ1-1|TRBV19
TGTGCCACCGAGGCAGGGGGCGAAACTGAAGCTTTCTTT
CATEAGGETEAFF
>once|TRBD1|TRBJ2-1|TRBV2
TGTGCCAGCAGTCCCCGGGACAGGGTATACAATGAGCAGTTCTTC
CASSPRDRVYNEQFF
>few|TRBD1|TRBJ2-6|TRBV7-8
TGTGCCAGCAGCTCGGACAGGGAAGCAACTGGGGCCAACGTCCTGACTTTC
CASSSDREATGANVLTF
>many|TRBD1|TRBJ1-2|TRBV6-5
TGCGCCAGCAGCCTTGACAGGGGGCGGAGAGGCTACACCTTC
CASSLDRGRRGYTF
>.|.|TRBJ2-1|TRBV4-2
TGTGCCAGCAGTCAGTGGGGGCCGGAGGATGAGCAGTTCTTC
CASSQWGPEDEQFF
>few|TRBD1|TRBJ2-5|TRBV5-6
TGTGCCAGCAGCGCCCGACAGGGAACGGTTGAGACCCAGTACTTC
CASSARQGTVETQYF
>.|TRBD1|TRBJ2-3|TRBV7-8
TGTGCCAGCAGCTCTCGGACAGGACCTAGCACAGATACGCAGTATTTT
CASSSRTGPSTDTQYF
>.|TRBD2|TRBJ2-1|TRBV9
TGTGCCAGCAGCGCCCACGGACTAGCGGGGGGAAGGCGCAATGAGCAGTTCTTC
CASSAHGLAGGRRNEQFF
>.|.|TRBJ2-7|TRBV29-1
TGCAGCGTTTGGGGGGACGAGCAGTACTTC
CSVWGDEQYF
>.|.|TRBJ2-7|TRBV29-1
TGCAGCGTACAGCAGGGAATCTCCTACGAGCAGTACTTC
CSVQQGISYEQYF
>.|.|TRBJ1-2|TRBV2
TGTGCCAGCAGTGAAACCGGGGCGCGGGACTATGGCTACACCTTC
CASSETGARDYGYTF
>.|.|TRBJ2-3|TRBV7-6
TGTGCCAGCAGCTTAACCGCTTCTAGCACAGATACGCAGTATTTT
CASSLTASSTDTQYF
>.|TRBD1|TRBJ1-4|TRBV30
TGTGCCTGGAGTCCTGGACAGGGAAGAGAAAAACTGTTTTTT
CAWSPGQGREKLFF
>.|.|TRBJ2-6|TRBV5-6
TGTGCCAGCAGCTCTCAAACGACTGGGGCCAACGTCCTGACTTTC
CASSSQTTGANVLTF
>.|.|TRBJ1-1|TRBV7-6
TGTGCCAGCAGCTTAGGAGGGACGGGAAGCACTGAAGCTTTCTTT
CASSLGGTGSTEAFF
>.|TRBD1|TRBJ1-1|TRBV29-1
TGCAGCGCTCAGGGGGCTGATGAAATGGCTGAAGCTTTCTTT
CSAQGADEMAEAFF
>few|.|TRBJ2-2|TRBV7-9
TGTGCCAGCAGTTACAACCGGGACAACTCTCAGACCACCGGGGAGCTGTTTTTT
CASSYNRDNSQTTGELFF
>.|.|TRBJ1-2|TRBV29-1
TGCAGCGTTTGGAAAGATGCTAACTATGGCTACACCTTC
CSVWKDANYGYTF
>.|.|TRBJ2-2|TRBV7-9
TGTGCCAGCAGCTTAGTAGCGGCGAACGGGTGGACCGGGGAGCTGTTTTTT
CASSLVAANGWTGELFF
>.|.|TRBJ2-6|TRBV30
TGTGCCTGGAGTTCGTACTCTGGGGCCAACGTCCTGACTTTC
CAWSSYSGANVLTF
>.|TRBD2|TRBJ2-2|TRBV11-2
TGTGCCAGCAGCACCCCTAGCGGGGGGGCTACCGGGGAGCTGTTTTTT
CASSTPSGGATGELFF
>.|.|TRBJ1-2|TRBV7-9
TGTGCCAGCATCCCAGGGAGAATCGAGGGTGGCTACACCTTC
CASIPGRIEGGYTF
>few|.|TRBJ2-7|TRBV7-2
TGTGCCAGCAGCTTTGATGTAGCGGCCTCCTACGAGCAGTACTTC
CASSFDVAASYEQYF
>.|.|TRBJ1-5|TRBV15
TGTGCCACCAGCCGGGTGGGGGGACAGCCCCAGCATTTT
CATSRVGGQPQHF
>.|TRBD1|TRBJ2-5|TRBV29-1
TGCAGCGTCAGGACAGGGCAAGAGACCCAGTACTTC
CSVRTGQETQYF
>.|.|TRBJ1-1|TRBV9
TGTGCCAGCAGCGCCTCCGGGGGGCAGACCACTGAAGCTTTCTTT
CASSASGGQTTEAFF
>.|TRBD1|TRBJ1-1|TRBV29-1
TGCAGCGTTGGAACAACAGGGGGTGGAACTGAAGCTTTCTTT
CSVGTTGGGTEAFF
>.|.|TRBJ1-1|TRBV7-6
TGTGCCAGCAGCTTACGCGAACGTGGGACTGAAGCTTTCTTT
CASSLRERGTEAFF
>.|.|TRBJ2-2|TRBV9
TGTGCCAGCAGCAAACAGCCCGGGGAGCTGTTTTTT
CASSKQPGELFF
>.|.|TRBJ1-2|TRBV7-8
TGTGCCAGCAGCTTATCCGATTATGGCTACACCTTC
CASSLSDYGYTF
>few|TRBD1|TRBJ1-4|TRBV30
TGTGCCTGGATCGGACAGGGGAGCGAAAAACTGTTTTTT
CAWIGQGSEKLFF
>.|.|TRBJ2-2|TRBV30
TGTGCCTGGAGTGCACAAAACAGGGCTGGGGAGCTGTTTTTT
CAWSAQNRAGELFF
>.|.|TRBJ1-2|TRBV6-5
TGTGCCAGCAGTTACAGCACAGGGTTTGGCTACACCTTC
CASSYSTGFGYTF